The present entry profiles one T cell receptor beta chain with its context. Its antigen is still unknown. Qualities for individual bases were not recorded, and no much larger clone is one base off. The sample is drawn from a study of control samples from healthy donors and cancer patients (dated by TCRdb to the early 2020s). Libraries were prepared through the immunoSEQ multiplex PCR assay. Not all clones reach the TCRdb copy of this immuneACCESS table, which keeps in-frame sequences only. Checked studies attribute under half of the gap to unresolved V genes and leave the rest unexplained. This sample lists 65,000 to 80,000 clones; about 89% were detected once. Approximately 9.4% of the sample is held by the ten biggest clonotypes. Sequenced sample: PBMCs. This clonotype originated in a woman between 45 and 60 years old with colorectal cancer.

The CDR3 loop reads CASSLTKQGAGGYTF. The DNA sequence is TGTGCCAGCAGCTTAACCAAACAGGGGGCAGGAGGCTACACCTTC. The rearranged chain carries TRBV7-6 and TRBJ1-2, and 9 junction bases match TRBD1. For CDR1 and CDR2, the germline V gene lists SGHVS and FNYEAQ. Clipping removes 2 bases from V and 8 bases from J, with 9 as the unmatched junction base count. The CDR3 measures 15 amino acids from cysteine to phenylalanine. Of all the DNA, just the CDR3 is kept, 45 bases in frame from base 1. Beyond the CDR3, the reference TRBV7-6 and TRBJ1-2 genes provide the residues; the full variable domain reads: GAGVSQSPRYKVTKRGQDVALRCDPISGHVSLYWYRQALGQGPEFLTYFNYEAQQDKSGLPNDRFSAERPEGSISTLTIQRTEQRDSAMYRCASSLTKQGAGGYTFGSGTRLTVV.